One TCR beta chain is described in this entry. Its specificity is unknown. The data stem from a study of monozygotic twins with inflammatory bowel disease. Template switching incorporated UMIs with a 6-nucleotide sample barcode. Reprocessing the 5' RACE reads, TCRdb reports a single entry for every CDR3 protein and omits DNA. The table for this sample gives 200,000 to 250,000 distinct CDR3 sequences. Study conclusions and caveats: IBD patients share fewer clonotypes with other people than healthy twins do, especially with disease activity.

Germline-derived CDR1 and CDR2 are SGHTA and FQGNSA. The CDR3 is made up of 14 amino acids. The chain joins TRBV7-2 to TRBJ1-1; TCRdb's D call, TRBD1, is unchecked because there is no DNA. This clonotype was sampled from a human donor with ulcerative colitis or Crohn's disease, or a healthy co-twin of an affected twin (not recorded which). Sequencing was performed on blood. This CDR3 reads CASSGQGVNTEAFF.